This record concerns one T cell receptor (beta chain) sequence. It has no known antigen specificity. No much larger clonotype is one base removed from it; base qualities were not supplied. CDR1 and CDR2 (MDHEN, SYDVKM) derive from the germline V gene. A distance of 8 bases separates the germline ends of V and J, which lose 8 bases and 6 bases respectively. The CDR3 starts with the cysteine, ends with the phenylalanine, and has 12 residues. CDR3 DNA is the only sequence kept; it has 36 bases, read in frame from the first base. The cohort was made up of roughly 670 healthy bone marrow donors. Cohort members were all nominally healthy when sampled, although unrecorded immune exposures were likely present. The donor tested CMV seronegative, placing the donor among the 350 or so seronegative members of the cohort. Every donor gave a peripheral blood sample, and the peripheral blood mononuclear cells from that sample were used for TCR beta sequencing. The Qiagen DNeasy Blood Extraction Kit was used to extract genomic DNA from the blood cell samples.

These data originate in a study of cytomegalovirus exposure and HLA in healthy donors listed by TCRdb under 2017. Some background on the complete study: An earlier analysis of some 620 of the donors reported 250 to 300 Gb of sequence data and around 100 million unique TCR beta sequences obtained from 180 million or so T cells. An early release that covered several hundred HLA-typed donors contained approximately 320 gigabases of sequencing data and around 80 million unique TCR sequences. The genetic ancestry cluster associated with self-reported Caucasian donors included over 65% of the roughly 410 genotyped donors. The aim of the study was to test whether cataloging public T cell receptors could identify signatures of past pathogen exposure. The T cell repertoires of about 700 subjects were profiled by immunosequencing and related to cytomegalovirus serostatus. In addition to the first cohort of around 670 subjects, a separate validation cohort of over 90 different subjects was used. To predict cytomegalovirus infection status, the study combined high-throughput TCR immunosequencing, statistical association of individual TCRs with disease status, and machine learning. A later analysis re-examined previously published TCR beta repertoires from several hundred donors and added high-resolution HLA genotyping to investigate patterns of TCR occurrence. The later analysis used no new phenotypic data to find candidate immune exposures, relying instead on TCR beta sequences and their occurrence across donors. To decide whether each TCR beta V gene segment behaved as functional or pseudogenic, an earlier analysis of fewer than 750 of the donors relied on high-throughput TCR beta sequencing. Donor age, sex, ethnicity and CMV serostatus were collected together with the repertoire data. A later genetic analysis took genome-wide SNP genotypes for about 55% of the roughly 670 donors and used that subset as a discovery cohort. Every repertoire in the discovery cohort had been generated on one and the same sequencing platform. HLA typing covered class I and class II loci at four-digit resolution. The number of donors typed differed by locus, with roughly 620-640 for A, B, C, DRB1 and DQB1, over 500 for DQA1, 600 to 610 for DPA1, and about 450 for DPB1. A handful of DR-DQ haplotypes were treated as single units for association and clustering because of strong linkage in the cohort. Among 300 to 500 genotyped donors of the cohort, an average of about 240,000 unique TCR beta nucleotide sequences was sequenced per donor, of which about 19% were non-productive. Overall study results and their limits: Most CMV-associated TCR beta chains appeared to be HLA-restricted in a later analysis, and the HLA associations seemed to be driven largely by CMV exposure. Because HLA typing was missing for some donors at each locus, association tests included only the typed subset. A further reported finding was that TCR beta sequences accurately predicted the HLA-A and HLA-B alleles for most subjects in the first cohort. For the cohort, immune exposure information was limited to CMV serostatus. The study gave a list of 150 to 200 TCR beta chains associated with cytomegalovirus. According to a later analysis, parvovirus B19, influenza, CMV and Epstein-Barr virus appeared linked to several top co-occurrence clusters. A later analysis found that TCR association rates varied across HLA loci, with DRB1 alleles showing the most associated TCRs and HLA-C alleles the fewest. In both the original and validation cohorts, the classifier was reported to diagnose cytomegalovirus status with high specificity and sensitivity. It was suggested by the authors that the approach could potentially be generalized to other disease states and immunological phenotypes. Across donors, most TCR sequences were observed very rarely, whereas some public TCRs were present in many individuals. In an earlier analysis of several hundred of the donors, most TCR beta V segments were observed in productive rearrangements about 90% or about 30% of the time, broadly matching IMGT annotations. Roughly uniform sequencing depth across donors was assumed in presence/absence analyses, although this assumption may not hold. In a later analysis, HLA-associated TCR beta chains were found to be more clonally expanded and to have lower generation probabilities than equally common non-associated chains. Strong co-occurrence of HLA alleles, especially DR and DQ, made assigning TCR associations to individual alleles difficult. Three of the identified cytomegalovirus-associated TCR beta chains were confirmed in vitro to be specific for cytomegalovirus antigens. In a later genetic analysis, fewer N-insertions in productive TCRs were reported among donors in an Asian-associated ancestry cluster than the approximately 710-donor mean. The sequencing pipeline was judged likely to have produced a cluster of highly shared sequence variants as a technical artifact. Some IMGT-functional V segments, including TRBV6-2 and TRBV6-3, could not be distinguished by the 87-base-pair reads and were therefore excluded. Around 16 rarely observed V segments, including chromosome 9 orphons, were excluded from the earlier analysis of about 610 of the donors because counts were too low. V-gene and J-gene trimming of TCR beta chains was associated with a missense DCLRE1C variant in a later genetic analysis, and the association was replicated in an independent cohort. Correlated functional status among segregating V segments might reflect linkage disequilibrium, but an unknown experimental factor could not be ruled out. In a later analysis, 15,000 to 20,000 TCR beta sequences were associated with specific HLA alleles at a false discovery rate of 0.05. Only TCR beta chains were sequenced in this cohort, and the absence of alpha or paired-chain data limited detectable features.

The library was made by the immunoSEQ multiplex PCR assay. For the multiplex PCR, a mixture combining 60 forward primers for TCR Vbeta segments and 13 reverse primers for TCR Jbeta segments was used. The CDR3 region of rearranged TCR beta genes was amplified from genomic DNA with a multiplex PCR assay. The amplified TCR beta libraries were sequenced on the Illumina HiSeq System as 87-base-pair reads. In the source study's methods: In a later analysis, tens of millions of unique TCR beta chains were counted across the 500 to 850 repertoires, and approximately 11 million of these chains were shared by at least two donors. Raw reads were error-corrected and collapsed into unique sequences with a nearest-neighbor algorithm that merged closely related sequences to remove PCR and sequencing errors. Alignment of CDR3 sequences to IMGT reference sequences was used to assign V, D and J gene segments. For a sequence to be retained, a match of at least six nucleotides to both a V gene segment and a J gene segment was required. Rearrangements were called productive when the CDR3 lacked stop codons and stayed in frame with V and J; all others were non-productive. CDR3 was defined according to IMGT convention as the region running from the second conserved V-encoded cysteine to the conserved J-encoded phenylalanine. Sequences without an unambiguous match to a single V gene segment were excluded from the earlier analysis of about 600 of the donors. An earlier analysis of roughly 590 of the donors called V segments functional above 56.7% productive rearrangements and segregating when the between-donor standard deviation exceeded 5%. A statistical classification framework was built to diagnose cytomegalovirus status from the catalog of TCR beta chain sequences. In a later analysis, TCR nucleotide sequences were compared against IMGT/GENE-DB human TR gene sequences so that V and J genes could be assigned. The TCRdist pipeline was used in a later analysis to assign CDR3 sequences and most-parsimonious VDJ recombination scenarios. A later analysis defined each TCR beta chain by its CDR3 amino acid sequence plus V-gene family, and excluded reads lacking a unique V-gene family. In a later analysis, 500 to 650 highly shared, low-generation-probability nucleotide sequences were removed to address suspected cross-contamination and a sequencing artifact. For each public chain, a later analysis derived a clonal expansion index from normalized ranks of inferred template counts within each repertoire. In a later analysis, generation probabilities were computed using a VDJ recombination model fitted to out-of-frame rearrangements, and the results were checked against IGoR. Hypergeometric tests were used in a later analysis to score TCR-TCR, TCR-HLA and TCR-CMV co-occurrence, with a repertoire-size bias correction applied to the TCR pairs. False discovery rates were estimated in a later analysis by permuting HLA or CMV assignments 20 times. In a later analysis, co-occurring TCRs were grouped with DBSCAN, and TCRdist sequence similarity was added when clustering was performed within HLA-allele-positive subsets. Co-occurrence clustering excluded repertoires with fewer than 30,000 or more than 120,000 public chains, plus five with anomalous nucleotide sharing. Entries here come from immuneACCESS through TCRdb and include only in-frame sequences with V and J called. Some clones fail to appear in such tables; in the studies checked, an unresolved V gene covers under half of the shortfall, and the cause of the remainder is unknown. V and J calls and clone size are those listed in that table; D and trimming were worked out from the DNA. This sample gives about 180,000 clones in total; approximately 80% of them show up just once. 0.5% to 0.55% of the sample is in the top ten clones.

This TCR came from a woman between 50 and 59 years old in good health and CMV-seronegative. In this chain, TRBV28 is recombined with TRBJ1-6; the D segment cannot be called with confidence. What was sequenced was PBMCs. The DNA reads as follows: TGTGCCAGCGGCATCCTTAATTCACCCCTCCACTTT. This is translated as CASGILNSPLHF. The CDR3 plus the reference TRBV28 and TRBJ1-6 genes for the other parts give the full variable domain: DVKVTQSSRYLVKRTGEKVFLECVQDMDHENMFWYRQDPGLGLRLIYFSYDVKMKEKGDIPEGYSVSREKKERFSLILESASTNQTSMYLCASGILNSPLHFGNGTRLTVT.